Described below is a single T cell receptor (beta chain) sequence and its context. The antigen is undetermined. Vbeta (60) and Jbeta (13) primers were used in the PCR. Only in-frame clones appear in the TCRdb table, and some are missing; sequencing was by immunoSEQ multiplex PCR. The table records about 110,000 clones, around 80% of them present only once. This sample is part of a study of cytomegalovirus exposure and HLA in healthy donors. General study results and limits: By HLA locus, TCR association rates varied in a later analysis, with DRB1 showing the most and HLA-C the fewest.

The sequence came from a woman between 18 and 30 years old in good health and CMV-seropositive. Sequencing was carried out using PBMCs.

CDR3 amino acids: CASSMTSGALYEQYF. CDR3 nucleotides: TGTGCCAGCAGCATGACTAGCGGAGCCCTCTACGAGCAGTACTTC. The chain combines TRBV9 with TRBJ2-5; 9 bases are shared with TRBD2. The J call may be incorrect, as the DNA end agrees better with TRBJ2-7. Germline-derived CDR1 and CDR2 are SGDLS and YYNGEE. CDR3 size: 15 residues.